The T cell receptor beta chain described here comes from a study of preoperative IRX-2 immunotherapy in early breast cancer. Germline V CDR1 and CDR2: SGDLS, YYNGEE. V lost 5 bases and J lost 1; bases outside the gene matches: 5. This CDR3 is built from 15 residues. Sequenced by immunoSEQ multiplex PCR; TCRdb stores in-frame clones only, minus some. The data contain over 35,000 clones, around 96% of them singletons. The treatment is: preoperative locoregional IRX-2 cytokine immunotherapy. This phase Ib study tested locoregional IRX-2 cytokine immunotherapy given before surgery. The V and J genes are TRBV9 and TRBJ2-3, with 9 positions matching TRBD1. Sequencing was performed on tumor tissue, taken after IRX-2 immunotherapy. This sequence originates from a human donor with breast cancer. CDR3 nucleotides: TGTGCCAGCAGTTACCGGACAGGGGGCACAGATACGCAGTATTTT. It is translated as CASSYRTGGTDTQYF.